This passage covers 16 T cell receptor beta chains from one sample sequenced in a study of regulatory T cells in long-lasting Graves disease. To make TCR beta libraries, researchers used iRepertoire HTBI primers and Arm-PCR of CDR3 regions. MiXCR, run by TCRdb on the multiplex PCR reads, gives a single entry per CDR3 protein. Of about 400,000 distinct CDR3 sequences in the sample, less than 25% were seen once. The time point denotes: persistent/refractory GD, antithyroid drugs over 5 years with positive TRAb. Extracted PBMC RNA gave rise to the TCR library. The sequencing here drew on peripheral blood mononuclear cells (PBMCs), taken when the disease was refractory, from a patient treated with antithyroid drugs. These receptors came from a female donor with Graves disease.

This clonotype appeared a few times. The rearrangement uses TRBV30 and TRBJ1-4, with 9 bases aligning to TRBD1. The length of the CDR3 is 16 residues. V lost 1 base to trimming and J lost 7 bases; unmatched junction nucleotides: 10. Germline values: CDR1 GTSNPN, CDR2 SVGIG (reference sequence). The CDR3 reads CAWSAPRQGVIEKLFF. The CDR3 nucleotides are TGTGCCTGGAGTGCCCCTCGACAGGGGGTTATTGAAAAACTGTTTTTT.

This rearrangement joins TRBV6-2 or TRBV6-3 to TRBJ2-2, with 8 bases matching TRBD2. After removal of 0 bases from V and 5 bases from J, the junction contained 11 bases not matched to a gene. The CDR3 totals 18 residues. Germline V gene lookup returns CDR1 MNHEY and CDR2 SVGEGT. CDR3 nucleotide sequence: TGTGCCAGCAGTTACTCGGGGGGACGGGAGGGCCCGACCGGGGAGCTGTTTTTT. This gives the protein CASSYSGGREGPTGELFF.

The chain joins TRBV6-5 to TRBJ2-2, with D uncertain. CDR3 length equals 16 residues. The germline CDR1 and CDR2 sequences are MNHEY and SVGAGI. V was trimmed by 2 bases and J by 4 bases, leaving 14 bases between them. The CDR3 DNA sequence: TGTGCCAGCAGTTACCCGGACGGAAAGAGCACCGGGGAGCTGTTTTTT. Its translation is CASSYPDGKSTGELFF.

This clonotype was observed a handful of times. The chain is built from TRBV15 and TRBJ2-6; D is uncertain. V was cut by 0 bases and J by 1 base, with 10 bases left in between. Germline V lookup: CDR1 LNHNV, CDR2 YYDKDF (reference sequence). The CDR3 runs to 17 residues. The CDR3 sequence: CATSRDRLGSGANVLTF. CDR3 nucleotide sequence: TGTGCCACCAGCAGAGATCGTTTGGGTTCTGGGGCCAACGTCCTGACTTTC.

This clonotype was seen ten or more times. The CDR3 protein is CAWIGGETQYF. The CDR3 DNA reads as TGTGCCTGGATAGGAGGAGAGACCCAGTACTTC. The chain combines TRBV30 with TRBJ2-5, with a weak D call TRBD2 (5 bases). CDR1 GTSNPN and CDR2 SVGIG come from the germline V gene (reference sequence). The germline V and J ends were trimmed by 4 bases and 4 bases, with 7 bases remaining between them. CDR3 length: 11 amino acids. Full variable domain (missing parts from reference TRBV30 and TRBJ2-5): SQTIHQWPATLVQPVGSPLSLECTVEGTSNPNLYWYRQAAGRGLQLLFYSVGIGQISSEVPQNLSASRPQDRQFILSSKKLLLSDSGFYLCAWIGGETQYFGPGTRLLVL.

This clonotype has at least ten counts. The V gene is TRBV12-5, the J gene TRBJ2-7; D unresolved. Germline V gives CDR1 LGHNT, CDR2 FRNRAP. The V and J ends lost 7 bases and 2 bases respectively, with 12 bases between them. CDR3 length equals 13 residues. CDR3: CASAPRETYEQYF. Written as DNA, the CDR3 is TGTGCTAGTGCCCCCCGAGAAACCTACGAGCAGTACTTC.

This clonotype was found many times. J is TRBJ1-5 and V is TRBV28, with D possibly TRBD1 on 6 matching bases. This CDR3 has 17 amino acids. V was trimmed by 2 bases and J by 3 bases, leaving 17 bases between them. CDR1 and CDR2 (germline): MDHEN, SYDVKM. The CDR3 reads CASSLIGEGGSNQPQHF. Here the CDR3 DNA reads TGTGCCAGCAGTTTAATTGGGGAGGGGGGATCCAATCAGCCCCAGCATTTT. Full variable domain (rest looked up from reference TRBV28 and TRBJ1-5): DVKVTQSSRYLVKRTGEKVFLECVQDMDHENMFWYRQDPGLGLRLIYFSYDVKMKEKGDIPEGYSVSREKKERFSLILESASTNQTSMYLCASSLIGEGGSNQPQHFGDGTRLSIL.

V and J are TRBV5-1 and TRBJ2-5; 9 bases agree with TRBD1. Per the germline V gene, CDR1 is SGHRS and CDR2 is YFSETQ. The CDR3 totals 17 residues. Trimming took 1 base from V and 4 from J; bases not matched to a gene: 11. The CDR3, as DNA: TGCGCCAGCAGCTTGATGGGGGGACAGGGTGGACGAGAGACCCAGTACTTC. Its translation is CASSLMGGQGGRETQYF. The full variable domain, completed using reference TRBV5-1 and TRBJ2-5, is KAGVTQTPRYLIKTRGQQVTLSCSPISGHRSVSWYQQTPGQGLQFLFEYFSETQRNKGNFPGRFSGRQFSNSRSEMNVSTLELGDSALYLCASSLMGGQGGRETQYFGPGTRLLVL.

This clonotype was found many times. An end of the junction does not agree with germline; a read error may underlie this. The chain has TRBV18 and TRBJ2-5; TRBD2 might be the D (6 bases). The CDR3 consists of 14 residues. Germline V gene sequence: CDR1 KGHSH, CDR2 LQKENI. The CDR3 nucleotides read TGTGCCAGCTCCCCACGTCCGGGGGAAGAGACCCAGTACTTC. As protein: CASSPRPGEETQYF.

This rearrangement joins TRBV6-2 or TRBV6-3 to TRBJ2-1; 12 bases line up with TRBD2. The trim removed 2 bases at V and 5 bases at J, leaving 4 bases unmatched. CDR1 is MNHEY, CDR2 SVGEGT, per germline. The CDR3 covers 16 residues. Written as DNA, the CDR3 is TGTGCCAGCAGTTACGGACTAGCGGGAAGGAACAATGAGCAGTTCTTC. Encoded protein: CASSYGLAGRNNEQFF.

This clonotype was recorded a few times. V is TRBV20-1 and J is TRBJ2-7; 12 bases fit TRBD2. The junction had 13 bases not matched to a gene; V was cut back by 3 bases and J by 7 bases. From germline, CDR1 is DFQATT and CDR2 SNEGSKA (reference sequence). The CDR3 runs to 16 residues. The CDR3 protein is CSASALAGGRSQEQYF. The DNA of the CDR3 is TGCAGTGCTAGTGCCCTAGCGGGAGGGCGATCGCAAGAGCAGTACTTC.

This chain joins TRBV7-9 and TRBJ2-5; D is unresolved. V dropped 5 bases and J dropped 2 bases, with 9 bases sitting between them. Per germline, CDR1 SEHNR and CDR2 FQNEAQ (reference sequence). This CDR3 is 13 amino acids long. The CDR3 DNA reads TGTGCCAGCAGCCGGACGACACAAGAGACCCAGTACTTC. Its protein is CASSRTTQETQYF.

This clonotype has a single count. The chain couples TRBV9 to TRBJ2-7, with 8 bases matching TRBD2. V was clipped by 4 bases and J by 5 bases; unmatched bases: 8. The CDR3 totals 14 residues. CDR1 SGDLS and CDR2 YYNGEE come from the germline V gene. The CDR3 is CASSPPTSVDEQYF. The DNA for the CDR3 is TGTGCCAGCAGCCCCCCGACTAGCGTCGACGAGCAGTACTTC.

In its sample, this clonotype was seen a few times. The chain uses TRBV11-1 and TRBJ2-2; D call uncertain. The CDR3 spans 14 residues. Trimming took off 0 bases at V and 5 bases at J, with 7 bases between the two ends. Germline loops: CDR1 SGHAT, CDR2 FQDESV (reference sequence). CDR3 sequence: CASSLAPGTGELFF. DNA of the CDR3: TGTGCCAGCAGCTTAGCTCCGGGTACCGGGGAGCTGTTTTTT.

This clonotype has a handful of counts. The genes are TRBV20-1 and TRBJ1-2; D uncertain. Between the trimmed V and J ends, which lost 5 bases and 4 bases, there was a span of 17 bases. The CDR3 has 14 amino acids. The germline CDR1 and CDR2 sequences are DFQATT and SNEGSKA (reference sequence). This CDR3 reads CSARSPGRPYGYTF. Written as DNA, the CDR3 is TGCAGTGCTCGCTCCCCGGGCAGACCCTATGGCTACACCTTC.

This clonotype was picked up a small number of times. The CDR3 sequence is CASRRAEDLNEKLFF. The CDR3 region has the DNA TGTGCCAGCAGACGAGCAGAGGACCTTAATGAAAAACTGTTTTTT. The rearrangement links TRBV6-2 or TRBV6-3 to TRBJ1-4; D ambiguous. Germline assignment: CDR1 MNHEY and CDR2 SVGEGT. Trimming took off 6 bases at V and 4 bases at J, with 15 bases between the two ends. The length of the CDR3 is 15 residues.